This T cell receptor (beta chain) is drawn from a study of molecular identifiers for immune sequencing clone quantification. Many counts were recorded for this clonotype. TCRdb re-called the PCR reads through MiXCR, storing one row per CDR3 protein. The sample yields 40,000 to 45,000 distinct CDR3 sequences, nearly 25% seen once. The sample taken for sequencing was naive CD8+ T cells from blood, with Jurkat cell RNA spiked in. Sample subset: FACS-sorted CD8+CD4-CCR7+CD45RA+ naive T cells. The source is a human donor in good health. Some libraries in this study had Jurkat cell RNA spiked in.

This CDR3 reads CASSQARDPGYEQYF. CDR3 coding DNA: TGCGCCAGCAGCCAAGCCAGGGACCCTGGCTACGAGCAGTACTTC. V gene TRBV4-3 combines with J gene TRBJ2-7, with D tentatively TRBD1 or TRBD2 (5 bases each). The germline gives CDR1 LGHNA, CDR2 YSLEER. This CDR3 has 15 amino acids. V gave up 1 base and J gave up 3 bases, with 13 bases separating them.